The TCR beta chain under discussion was sequenced for a study of T cell changes during pregnancy in multiple sclerosis. CDR1 is SEHNR and CDR2 is FQNEAQ in the germline V gene (reference sequence). Trimming took 2 bases from V and 2 from J, leaving 18 bases between them. The CDR3 is 17 amino acids. The method was immunoSEQ multiplex PCR; TCRdb's version includes in-frame clones alone and lacks a portion of them. The repertoire holds around 70,000 clones, about 90% seen once, with more than 0.75% in the top ten. This receptor was identified in a female donor with multiple sclerosis, enrolled in a pregnancy study. The chain couples TRBV7-9 to TRBJ1-2; D is possibly TRBD1 (5 bases). Sequenced here: peripheral blood, sampled in the second trimester of pregnancy. The CDR3 region has the DNA TGTGCCAGCAGCTTAACTGGGGAGGGACCGATAAACTATGGCTACACCTTC. It yields the protein CASSLTGEGPINYGYTF. The full variable domain, completed using reference TRBV7-9 and TRBJ1-2, is DTGVSQNPRHKITKRGQNVTFRCDPISEHNRLYWYRQTLGQGPEFLTYFQNEAQLEKSRLLSDRFSAERPKGSFSTLEIQRTEQGDSAMYLCASSLTGEGPINYGYTFGSGTRLTVV.